The rows below give T cell receptor beta chains drawn from one sample of a study of blood T cell repertoires in COVID-19. Assay used: immunoSEQ multiplex PCR; TCRdb lists only in-frame clones, some missing. The table includes 270,000 or so clones, under 95% detected once. The source material was PBMCs or T cells enriched from blood (not recorded which). All receptors come from a woman aged 40 to 50 with acute COVID-19. Both conserved end residues are part of each CDR3. Each record gives: D gene, clone size, J gene, V gene, CDR3 protein, CDR3 DNA. A D gene is named only where the DNA matches it firmly. Size is omitted from some rows. Given values are once, few, many or a class for expanded clones.

D gene: TRBD1; clone size: .; J gene: TRBJ1-1; V gene: TRBV10-3; CDR3 protein: CAIKGDLTGGPEAFF; CDR3 DNA: TGTGCCATCAAAGGGGATCTTACAGGGGGCCCCGAAGCTTTCTTT
D gene: .; clone size: .; J gene: TRBJ2-7; V gene: TRBV27; CDR3 protein: CASSLSLPVQGRYEQYF; CDR3 DNA: TGTGCCAGCAGTTTATCGCTCCCGGTACAGGGAAGGTACGAGCAGTACTTC
D gene: .; clone size: .; J gene: TRBJ2-2; V gene: TRBV14; CDR3 protein: CASSQAGAGELFF; CDR3 DNA: TGTGCCAGCAGCCAGGCAGGGGCAGGGGAGCTGTTTTTT
D gene: TRBD2; clone size: .; J gene: TRBJ2-1; V gene: TRBV5-6; CDR3 protein: CASSYGGTSYNEQFF; CDR3 DNA: TGTGCCAGCAGCTACGGGGGGACCTCCTACAATGAGCAGTTCTTC
D gene: .; clone size: .; J gene: TRBJ2-3; V gene: TRBV5-1; CDR3 protein: CASSSDSSLTDTQYF; CDR3 DNA: TGCGCCAGCAGCTCCGACAGTTCTCTCACAGATACGCAGTATTTT
D gene: .; clone size: .; J gene: TRBJ2-1; V gene: TRBV24-1; CDR3 protein: CATSDSARSGAYNEQFF; CDR3 DNA: TGTGCCACCAGTGATTCCGCGAGGTCAGGGGCCTACAATGAGCAGTTCTTC
D gene: .; clone size: .; J gene: TRBJ2-1; V gene: TRBV7-6; CDR3 protein: CASSAQRIAYNEQFF; CDR3 DNA: TGTGCCAGCAGCGCTCAGCGGATCGCCTACAATGAGCAGTTCTTC
D gene: TRBD2; clone size: .; J gene: TRBJ2-3; V gene: TRBV11-2; CDR3 protein: CASSSLAGASTDTQYF; CDR3 DNA: TGTGCCAGCAGCTCCCTAGCGGGGGCCTCCACAGATACGCAGTATTTT
D gene: TRBD2; clone size: .; J gene: TRBJ2-5; V gene: TRBV7-2; CDR3 protein: CASSLGLAGGRETQYF; CDR3 DNA: TGTGCCAGCAGCTTAGGACTAGCGGGAGGGCGGGAGACCCAGTACTTC
D gene: .; clone size: .; J gene: TRBJ2-7; V gene: TRBV3-1/TRBV3-2; CDR3 protein: CASSQGRNSYEQYF; CDR3 DNA: TGTGCCAGCAGCCAAGGGCGGAACTCCTACGAGCAGTACTTC
D gene: TRBD2; clone size: once; J gene: TRBJ2-7; V gene: TRBV7-9; CDR3 protein: CASSLIGIAGDYEQYF; CDR3 DNA: TGTGCCAGCAGCTTAATTGGTATTGCGGGGGACTACGAGCAGTACTTC
D gene: TRBD2; clone size: .; J gene: TRBJ2-1; V gene: TRBV30; CDR3 protein: CAWSVASGNEQFF; CDR3 DNA: TGTGCCTGGAGTGTGGCTAGCGGAAATGAGCAGTTCTTC